Presented here are 8 T cell receptor delta chains from one specimen sequenced in a study of Vδ1+ human thymocytes. Antigens for these TCRs are unknown. Whole-study findings and limits: Thymic TRG and TRD repertoires appeared highly polyclonal.

RNA was extracted from the cells and then reverse transcribed. CDR3 amplicons came from multiplex PCR with pooled V-gene forward and constant-region reverse primers. TCRdb processed the multiplex PCR reads again with the CATT caller. The sample yields about 75,000 delta-chain clones, about 35% seen once. Sequences were obtained from Vdelta1+ gamma-delta thymocytes from the thymus. The subset is: FACS-sorted CD3+ TCRalphabeta- TCRVdelta1+ TCRVdelta2- thymocytes. All receptors derive from a boy in the first two years of life who had congenital heart surgery.

The chain carries TRDV1 and TRDJ1; TRDD3 matches 7 bases. V shed 2 bases and J 2 bases; nucleotides not matched to a gene: 23. Germline CDR1 is TSWWSYY and CDR2 is QGS. The CDR3 has 21 amino acids. CDR3 amino acids: CALGETFSVLGHPGCTDKLIF. DNA of the CDR3: TGTGCTCTTGGGGAAACATTTTCCGTACTGGGGCACCCGGGTTGTACCGATAAACTCATCTTT.

This clone came up a few times. The chain carries TRDV2 and TRDJ1, with TRDD3 matching 9 bases. Germline trimming cut 1 base from V and 4 bases from J; bases unmatched to any gene: 12. There are 17 residues in the CDR3. The germline CDR1 and CDR2 sequences are GEAIGNYY and EKD. The CDR3 region has the DNA TGTGCCTGTGACACGGAGGGGATACGCGGGGAAGGCGATAAACTCATCTTT. Protein sequence: CACDTEGIRGEGDKLIF.

V and J are TRDV2 and TRDJ1, with 10 bases matching TRDD3. The CDR3 is made up of 17 amino acids. V lost 9 bases, J lost 1 base, and 16 bases stayed unmatched. Germline V gene sequence: CDR1 GEAIGNYY, CDR2 EKD. CDR3 in amino acids: CATVLGDILHFTDKLIF. CDR3 in DNA: TGTGCCACCGTCCTGGGGGATATCCTACATTTCACCGATAAACTCATCTTT.

A single count supports this clone. The gene calls are TRDV2 and TRDJ1; 9 nucleotides align to TRDD3. CDR1 is GEAIGNYY and CDR2 is EKD in the germline V gene. Trimming at V came to 8 bases and at J to 0 bases, leaving 21 bases not matched to a gene. The CDR3 sequence is 19 residues long. The DNA of the CDR3 is TGTGCCTCCGGGTTACGGGGATACGCGGGAGGACAGTACACCGATAAACTCATCTTT. Translating gives CASGLRGYAGGQYTDKLIF.

This clone was seen only a few times. The chain links TRDV2 to TRDJ1; 13 nucleotides agree with TRDD3. The ends lost 4 bases at V and 0 bases at J; junction bases unmatched: 19. The CDR3 consists of 21 residues. Germline V lookup: CDR1 GEAIGNYY, CDR2 EKD. The CDR3 loop reads CACDFFPSRTGGYAYTDKLIF. CDR3 sequence (DNA): TGTGCCTGTGATTTTTTCCCCTCGCGTACTGGGGGATACGCCTACACCGATAAACTCATCTTT.

The chain couples TRDV1 to TRDJ1, with a possible D match to TRDD3 (6 bases). Trimming shortened V by 1 base and J by 0 bases, and 24 bases separated the two germline ends. CDR3 length: 20 amino acids. Germline assignment: CDR1 TSWWSYY and CDR2 QGS. CDR3 loop: CALGEPCLYRLGMYTDKLIF. The CDR3 nucleotides are TGTGCTCTTGGGGAACCCTGTTTATATCGGCTGGGGATGTACACCGATAAACTCATCTTT.

The V and J genes are TRDV1 and TRDJ1, with a weak D call TRDD3 (6 bases). Germline V gene lookup returns CDR1 TSWWSYY and CDR2 QGS. Trimming removed 2 bases at V and 5 bases at J, with 15 bases between. CDR3 length: 15 residues. CDR3 DNA sequence: TGTGCTCTTGGGGAAAAGCTGGGGAACGAAGATAAACTCATCTTT. Its translation is CALGEKLGNEDKLIF.

This chain uses TRDV1 with TRDJ1, with 9 bases lining up with TRDD3. The length of the CDR3 is 18 residues. Germline V lookup: CDR1 TSWWSYY, CDR2 QGS. V was pared by 2 bases and J by 0 bases, with 10 bases of the junction left unmatched. The CDR3 nucleotides are TGTGCTCTTGGGGAAGATCTGGGGGATCCCTGGTACACCGATAAACTCATCTTT. Residues: CALGEDLGDPWYTDKLIF.